Each of the 7 T cell receptor beta chains below was sequenced from the same sample in a study of blood T cell repertoires in COVID-19. The data were produced by immunoSEQ multiplex PCR, yet TCRdb's version contains in-frame clones alone and is incomplete. This sample has around 130,000 clones, with around nine tenths found just once. The source material was peripheral blood. The source of these receptors is a man aged 60 to 75 with COVID-19, enrolled during active disease.

The chain employs TRBV7-9 and TRBJ1-1, with a tentative D call TRBD1 (5 bases). From germline, CDR1 is SEHNR and CDR2 FQNEAQ (reference sequence). This CDR3 region has 11 residues. V was pared by 1 base and J by 10 bases, with 7 bases between. CDR3 residues: CASSLGRVAFF. The CDR3, as DNA: TGTGCCAGCAGCTTAGGCAGGGTAGCTTTCTTT.

This chain uses TRBV9 with TRBJ1-2; 8 bases match TRBD1. CDR1 and CDR2 (germline): SGDLS, YYNGEE. Trimming at V came to 0 bases and at J to 4 bases, leaving 8 bases not matched to a gene. The CDR3 extends over 16 amino acids. The CDR3, as DNA: TGTGCCAGCAGCGTAGCCCGCCAGGGGGCTGGCTATGGCTACACCTTC. This encodes CASSVARQGAGYGYTF.

The chain employs TRBV3-1 (or the pseudogene TRBV3-2) and TRBJ2-3, with TRBD2 matching over 11 bases. The V segment lost 5 bases and the J segment 0 bases; nucleotides outside the gene matches: 13. This CDR3 comprises 19 residues. From germline, CDR1 is LGHDT and CDR2 YNNKEL (reference sequence). In DNA, the CDR3 is TGTGCCAGCAGCTCACACCCGGGACTAGCGGTTACTAGCACAGATACGCAGTATTTT. Translation: CASSSHPGLAVTSTDTQYF.

About this clone itself: Mismatch with germline at one junction end may stem from a read error. J is TRBJ1-2 and V is TRBV11-3; weak D call: TRBD1 (5 bases). The CDR3 sequence is 13 residues long. Germline lookup yields CDR1 SGHNT and CDR2 YENEEA. CDR3 DNA sequence: TGTGCCAGCAGCTTTCAGGGCGGCTATGGTTACACCTTC. Encoded protein: CASSFQGGYGYTF.

This clone was observed a handful of times. The V call is TRBV2, the J call TRBJ1-4, with 11 bases aligning to TRBD1. V gave up 10 bases and J gave up 2 bases; unmatched junction bases: 6. The CDR3 is 15 amino acids. In germline, CDR1 is SNHLY, CDR2 FYNNEI. CDR3 in DNA: TGTGCCACCTCTGGGACAGGGGGGACTAATGAAAAACTGTTTTTT. Amino acid sequence: CATSGTGGTNEKLFF.

The chain combines TRBV28 with TRBJ1-3, with a tentative D call TRBD1 (5 bases). With 8 bases removed from V and 0 bases from J, the gap between germline ends came to 11 bases. Germline CDR1 and CDR2: MDHEN and SYDVKM. The CDR3 is 14 residues long. The CDR3 DNA sequence: TGTGCCAGCTTCAGGGAAGTCTCTGGAAACACCATATATTTT. Its protein product is CASFREVSGNTIYF.

The V call is TRBV18, the J call TRBJ1-3, with D possibly TRBD1 on 5 matching bases. V was clipped by 2 bases and J by 0 bases, with 17 bases between them. This CDR3 contains 18 residues. From germline, CDR1 is KGHSH and CDR2 LQKENI. The DNA of the CDR3 is TGTGCCAGCTCACCAGAGCCTCAGGGCAGCCTCTCTGGAAACACCATATATTTT. Translating it yields CASSPEPQGSLSGNTIYF.